This note documents a single TCR beta chain sequence. The data were taken from a study of immune cell composition in non-small cell lung cancer. The repertoire was sequenced with immunoSEQ multiplex PCR; TCRdb's copy has only in-frame clones and lacks some. The sample has some 1,800 clones, more than 75% seen once. V gave up 0 bases and J gave up 7 bases; unmatched junction bases: 15. Per germline, CDR1 SGHNT and CDR2 YYREEE (reference sequence). The CDR3 contains 17 residues. Sequencing used lung tumor tissue. The rearrangement uses TRBV5-4 and TRBJ2-7, with 8 positions matching TRBD2. The sequence came from a human donor with non-small cell lung cancer. For the CDR3, the DNA is TGTGCCAGCAGCTTGGGGCGGGGGGCTATCGATGTAGGTGAGCAGTACTTC. Residues: CASSLGRGAIDVGEQYF.